A single sample gave rise to the 11 T cell receptor beta chains below, sequenced in a study of Tregs in tolerant kidney transplant recipients. Only in-frame clones appear in the TCRdb table, and some are missing; sequencing was by immunoSEQ multiplex PCR. Among about 100,000 clones listed, 93% were seen once. This specimen was CD4+ T cells from blood, taken before the transplant. The receptors shown here come from a human donor who received a combined kidney and bone marrow transplant.

Remarks on this clone: This sample also contains other DNA sequences that code for the same CDR3. The genes are TRBV6-1 and TRBJ1-1; 9 bases fit TRBD1. Germline CDR1 MNHNS, CDR2 SASEGT. Trimming took 5 bases from V and 3 from J; bases not matched to a gene: 7. The CDR3 extends over 15 amino acids. CDR3 residues: CASSRGTGRDTEAFF. In DNA form, the CDR3 reads TGTGCCAGCAGTAGGGGGACAGGGAGGGACACTGAAGCTTTCTTT.

On this clone itself: The sample carries other DNA sequences with the same CDR3. The chain is built from TRBV18 and TRBJ1-6, with a tentative D call TRBD1 (6 bases). Germline V gene data show CDR1 as KGHSH and CDR2 as LQKENI. This CDR3 comprises 20 residues. Trimming shortened V by 3 bases and J by 1 base, and 22 bases separated the two germline ends. The CDR3 bases are TGTGCCAGCTCACCTGGGTTACCAGGGGCAAGTGTATCCTATAATTCACCCCTCCACTTT. This translates into CASSPGLPGASVSYNSPLHF.

The chain is built from TRBV11-3 and TRBJ2-1; the match to TRBD2 covers 10 bases. The J segment lost 5 bases and the V segment lost 5 bases, leaving 6 bases of the junction unmatched. This CDR3 spans 15 amino acids. Germline CDR1 and CDR2: SGHNT and YENEEA. CDR3 residues: CASSRLGLADNEQFF. In nucleotides, the CDR3 is TGTGCCAGCAGCCGACTTGGACTAGCGGACAATGAGCAGTTCTTC.

The chain employs TRBV5-1 and TRBJ2-7, with 11 nucleotides matching TRBD2. The CDR3 extends over 15 amino acids. The germline gives CDR1 SGHRS, CDR2 YFSETQ. With 0 bases clipped from V and 2 bases from J, the junction kept 1 base outside the gene matches. The CDR3 sequence is CASSLASGGTYEQYF. The CDR3 nucleotides are TGCGCCAGCAGCTTGGCTAGCGGGGGGACCTACGAGCAGTACTTC.

The V gene is TRBV29-1, the J gene TRBJ1-4; tentatively, D is TRBD1 (5 bases). CDR3 length: 13 residues. Looked up from germline, CDR1 is SQVTM and CDR2 is ANQGSEA. The germline V and J ends were trimmed by 6 bases and 2 bases, with 10 bases remaining between them. The CDR3 here is CSVQGLTNEKLFF. The CDR3 nucleotides read TGCAGCGTCCAGGGTCTTACTAATGAAAAACTGTTTTTT.

This chain links TRBV7-2 with TRBJ2-2, with 10 positions matching TRBD1. CDR3 length equals 15 residues. The trim removed 5 bases at V and 8 bases at J, leaving 8 bases unmatched. Germline values: CDR1 SGHTA, CDR2 FQGNSA. The DNA for the CDR3 is TGTGCCAGCAGCGGGGACAGGGGAATGGGGGGGGAGCTGTTTTTT. It is translated as CASSGDRGMGGELFF. The whole variable domain, filled in from reference TRBV7-2 and TRBJ2-2, reads GAGVSQSPSNKVTEKGKDVELRCDPISGHTALYWYRQSLGQGLEFLIYFQGNSAPDKSGLPSDRFSAERTGGSVSTLTIQRTQQEDSAVYLCASSGDRGMGGELFFGEGSRLTVL.

CDR3 nucleotide sequence: TGTGCCAGCAGCTTAGATCGGGAAGAGACCCAGTACTTC. This codes for CASSLDREETQYF. The rearrangement joins TRBV11-3 to TRBJ2-5; no clear D. Trimming took 0 bases from V and 3 from J, leaving 5 bases between them. This CDR3 is built from 13 residues. Per germline, CDR1 SGHNT and CDR2 YENEEA. Looking up the rest from reference TRBV11-3 and TRBJ2-5 gives the full variable domain: EAGVVQSPRYKIIEKKQPVAFWCNPISGHNTLYWYLQNLGQGPELLIRYENEEAVDDSQLPKDRFSAERLKGVDSTLKIQPAELGDSAVYLCASSLDREETQYFGPGTRLLVL.

This chain connects TRBV6-1 to TRBJ1-2; TRBD1 is a possible D gene (5 bases). Germline V gene lookup returns CDR1 MNHNS and CDR2 SASEGT. The V end was cut by 2 bases, the J end by 7 bases, with 23 bases between. There are 17 residues in the CDR3. CDR3 coding DNA: TGTGCCAGCAGTGAATATCTGGGGGGTCTAACCCTTCGTGGCTACACCTTC. Translating gives CASSEYLGGLTLRGYTF.

The rearrangement uses TRBV6-6 and TRBJ1-5; tentative D call: TRBD1 (6 bases). V dropped 5 bases and J dropped 0 bases, with 14 bases sitting between them. The CDR3 has 16 residues. Germline loops: CDR1 MNHNY, CDR2 SVGAGI (reference sequence). This CDR3 is CASSPPDRYSNQPQHF. The DNA of the CDR3 is TGTGCCAGCAGTCCCCCGGACAGATATAGCAATCAGCCCCAGCATTTT.

This chain links TRBV7-9 with TRBJ1-4; D may be TRBD1 (5 bases). V lost 1 base and J 4 bases, leaving 7 bases between the germline ends. The CDR3 has 14 residues. The V gene's germline CDR1 is SEHNR and CDR2 FQNEAQ (reference sequence). The CDR3 DNA reads TGTGCCAGCAGCTTAGGACAGATTAATGAAAAACTGTTTTTT. Protein sequence: CASSLGQINEKLFF.

The chain recombines TRBV11-2 with TRBJ1-3; TRBD1 is a possible D gene (6 bases). CDR1 is SGHAT and CDR2 is FQNNGV in the germline V gene. Trimming cost V 3 bases and J 5 bases, with 17 bases left between them. The CDR3 consists of 16 residues. CDR3: CASSFVGQSPRNTIYF. In DNA, the CDR3 is TGTGCCAGCAGCTTCGTAGGACAGTCCCCTAGAAACACCATATATTTT.